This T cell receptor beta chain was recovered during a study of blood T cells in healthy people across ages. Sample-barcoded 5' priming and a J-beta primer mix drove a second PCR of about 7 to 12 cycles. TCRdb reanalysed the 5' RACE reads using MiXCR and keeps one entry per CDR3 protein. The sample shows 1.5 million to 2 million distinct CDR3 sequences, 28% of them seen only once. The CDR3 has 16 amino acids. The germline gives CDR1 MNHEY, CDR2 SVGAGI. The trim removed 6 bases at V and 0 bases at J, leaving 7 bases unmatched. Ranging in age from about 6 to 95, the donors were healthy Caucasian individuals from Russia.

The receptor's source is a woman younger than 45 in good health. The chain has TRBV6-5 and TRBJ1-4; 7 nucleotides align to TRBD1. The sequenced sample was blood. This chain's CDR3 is CASRRQGGPTNEKLFF. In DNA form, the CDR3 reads TGTGCCAGCAGACGACAGGGTGGTCCAACTAATGAAAAACTGTTTTTT.